The T cell receptor (beta chain) described here comes from a study of blood T cell repertoires in COVID-19. Across the study: COVID-19 samples collected from the United States, Italy and Spain covered acute and convalescent phases. Sources were T cells, B-cell-depleted T cells, or PBMCs; the material itself was cDNA or gDNA.

J was trimmed by 7 bases and V by 7 bases; bases with no gene match: 8. Germline CDR1 and CDR2: SGHTA and FQGNSA. The CDR3 contains 14 residues. Original methodology: Reference gene primer amplification gave nucleated cell count estimates. Here immunoSEQ multiplex PCR was the method, and the copy in TCRdb shows in-frame clones only, minus some. The V and J calls and clone size come from that table; D and trimming were worked out from the DNA. Here the sample spans tens of thousands of clones, more than 70% being singletons. J is TRBJ2-7 and V is TRBV7-2, with 12 bases fitting TRBD2. The clonotype originates from a woman aged 80 or older with active COVID-19. Source material: peripheral blood. CDR3 residues: CASTLAGGPVEQYF. The CDR3 bases are TGTGCCAGCACCCTAGCGGGAGGGCCAGTGGAGCAGTACTTC.